This T cell receptor (beta chain) was obtained from a study of T cells in women clearing cervical HPV infection. In the study overall: Blood came at first lesion visit for cases, post-clearance for controls. With HLA typing for only a few women, HLA confounding remains possible.

To note about this clone: Its ends do not fully match the called genes, so a read error is possible. The CDR3 is cut off 3 residues early in the read; its end comes from the germline J gene. Other DNA sequences in this sample translate to the same CDR3.

TCRdb's table, derived via immunoSEQ multiplex PCR, lists solely in-frame clones and lacks some. In total, the table holds about 24,000 clones. The CDR3 has 15 amino acids. Per germline, CDR1 KGHSH and CDR2 LQKENI. The rearrangement uses TRBV18 and TRBJ1-3; the D gene is possibly TRBD1 (6 bases). The sample taken for sequencing was blood buffy coat. The origin of this receptor is a woman aged 18 to 75 with a cervical HPV16 infection that either progressed to CIN3+ or cleared (not recorded which). CDR3: CASSLARGAGNTIYF. The part of the CDR3 DNA that was read is TGTGCCAGCTCACTGGCCAGGGGCGCTGGAAACACG.